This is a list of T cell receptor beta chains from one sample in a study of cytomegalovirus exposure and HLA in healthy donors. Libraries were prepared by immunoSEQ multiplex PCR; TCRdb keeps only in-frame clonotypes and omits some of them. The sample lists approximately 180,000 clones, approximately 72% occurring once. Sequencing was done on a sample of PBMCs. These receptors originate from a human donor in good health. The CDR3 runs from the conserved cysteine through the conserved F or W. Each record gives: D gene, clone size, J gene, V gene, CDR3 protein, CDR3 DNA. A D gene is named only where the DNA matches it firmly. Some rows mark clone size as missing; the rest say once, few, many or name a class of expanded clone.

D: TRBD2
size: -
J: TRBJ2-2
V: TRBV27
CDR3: CASSPSGGAGGELFF
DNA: TGTGCCAGCAGTCCTAGCGGGGGGGCAGGCGGGGAGCTGTTTTTT

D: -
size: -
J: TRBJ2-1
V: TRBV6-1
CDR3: CASSELVSSYNEQFF
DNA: TGTGCCAGCAGTGAACTGGTTAGCTCCTACAATGAGCAGTTCTTC

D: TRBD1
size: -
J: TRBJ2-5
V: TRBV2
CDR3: CASNRDSYQETQYF
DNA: TGTGCCAGCAACCGGGACAGTTACCAAGAGACCCAGTACTTC

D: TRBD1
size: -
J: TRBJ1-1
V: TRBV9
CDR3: CASSPTMGQITEAFF
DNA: TGTGCCAGCAGCCCGACGATGGGACAGATTACTGAAGCTTTCTTT

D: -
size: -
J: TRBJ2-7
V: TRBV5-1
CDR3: CASSLVSEYEQYF
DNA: TGCGCCAGCAGCTTGGTTTCAGAATACGAGCAGTACTTC

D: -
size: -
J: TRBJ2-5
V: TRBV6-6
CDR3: CASGQFQETQYF
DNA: TGTGCCAGCGGACAGTTCCAAGAGACCCAGTACTTC

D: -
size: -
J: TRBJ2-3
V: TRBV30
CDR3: CAWSGTGGGRGDTQYF
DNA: TGTGCCTGGAGCGGGACTGGGGGGGGCCGGGGAGATACGCAGTATTTT

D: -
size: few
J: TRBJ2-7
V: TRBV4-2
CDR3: CASSQGSQGPYEQYF
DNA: TGTGCCAGCAGCCAAGGTTCACAGGGACCTTACGAGCAGTACTTC

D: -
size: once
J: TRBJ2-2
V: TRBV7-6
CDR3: CASSSDTGELFF
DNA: TGTGCCAGCAGTTCTGACACCGGGGAGCTGTTTTTT

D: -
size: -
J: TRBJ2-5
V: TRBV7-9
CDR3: CASSLDRGYQETQYF
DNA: TGTGCCAGCAGCCTCGACCGGGGGTACCAAGAGACCCAGTACTTC

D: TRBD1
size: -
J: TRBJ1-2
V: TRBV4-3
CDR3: CASSQDQGARLGYTF
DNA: TGCGCCAGCAGCCAAGATCAGGGGGCCCGTTTAGGCTACACCTTC

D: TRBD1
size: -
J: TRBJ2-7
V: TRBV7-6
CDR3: CASSLLPQGASYEQYF
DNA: TGTGCCAGCAGCTTACTCCCGCAGGGGGCGTCCTACGAGCAGTACTTC

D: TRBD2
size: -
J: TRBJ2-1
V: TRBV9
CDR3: CASSVRIERGSYNEQFF
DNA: TGTGCCAGCAGCGTAAGGATCGAGCGGGGGAGCTACAATGAGCAGTTCTTC

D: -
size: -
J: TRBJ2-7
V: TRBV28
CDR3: CASSLSPPGTGRDEQYF
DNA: TGTGCCAGCAGTCTATCGCCTCCCGGGACCGGGAGAGACGAGCAGTACTTC

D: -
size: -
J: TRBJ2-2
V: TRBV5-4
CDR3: CASSRTRPNTGELFF
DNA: TGTGCCAGCAGCCGGACTCGACCGAACACCGGGGAGCTGTTTTTT

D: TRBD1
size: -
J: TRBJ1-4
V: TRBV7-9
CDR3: CASSQARDRGEKLFF
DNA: TGTGCCAGCAGCCAGGCACGGGACAGGGGTGAAAAACTGTTTTTT

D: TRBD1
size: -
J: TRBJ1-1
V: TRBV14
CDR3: CASSRGTAYLNTEAFF
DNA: TGTGCCAGCAGCCGAGGGACAGCATACCTGAACACTGAAGCTTTCTTT

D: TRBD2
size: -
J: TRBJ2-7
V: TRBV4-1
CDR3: CASSHSGGSDYEQYF
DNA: TGCGCCAGCAGCCACAGCGGGGGGTCCGACTACGAGCAGTACTTC

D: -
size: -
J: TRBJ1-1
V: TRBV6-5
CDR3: CASTIGRDSDTEAFF
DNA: TGTGCCAGCACTATAGGGCGGGATTCGGACACTGAAGCTTTCTTT

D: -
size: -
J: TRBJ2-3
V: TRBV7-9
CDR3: CASSLVDGKQYF
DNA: TGTGCCAGCAGCTTAGTCGACGGGAAGCAGTATTTT

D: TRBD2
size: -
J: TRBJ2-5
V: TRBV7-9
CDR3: CASSFGGARETQYF
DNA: TGTGCCAGCAGCTTCGGGGGGGCACGGGAGACCCAGTACTTC

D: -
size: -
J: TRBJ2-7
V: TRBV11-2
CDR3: CASSFPTSVGGGTYEQYF
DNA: TGTGCCAGCAGCTTTCCCACCTCCGTTGGTGGCGGGACGTACGAGCAGTACTTC

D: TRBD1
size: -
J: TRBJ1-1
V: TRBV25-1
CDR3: CASSGTGERVAFF
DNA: TGTGCCAGCAGTGGAACAGGGGAGAGGGTAGCTTTCTTT

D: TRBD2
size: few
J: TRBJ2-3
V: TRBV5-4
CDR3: CASSTKLGLIPTDTQYF
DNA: TGTGCCAGCAGCACCAAGCTGGGACTAATCCCCACAGATACGCAGTATTTT

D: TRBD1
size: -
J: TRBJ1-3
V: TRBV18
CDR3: CASSSGQHLLPSNTIYF
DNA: TGTGCCAGCTCATCGGGACAGCACCTCTTACCATCAAACACCATATATTTT

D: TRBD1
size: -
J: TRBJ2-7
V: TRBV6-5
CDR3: CASSYERGDRGCEQYF
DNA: TGTGCCAGCAGTTATGAAAGAGGGGACAGGGGGTGCGAGCAGTACTTC

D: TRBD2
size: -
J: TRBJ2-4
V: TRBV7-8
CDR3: CASSLGASGGVAKNIQYF
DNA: TGTGCCAGCAGCTTAGGGGCTAGCGGGGGAGTAGCCAAAAACATTCAGTACTTC

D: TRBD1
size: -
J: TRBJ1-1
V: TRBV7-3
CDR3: CASSLSTGEAFF
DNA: TGTGCCAGCAGCTTATCGACAGGGGAAGCTTTCTTT

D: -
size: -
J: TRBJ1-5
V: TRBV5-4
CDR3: CASSGGADQPQHF
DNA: TGTGCCAGCAGTGGGGGGGCGGATCAGCCCCAGCATTTT

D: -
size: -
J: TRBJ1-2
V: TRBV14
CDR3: CASSQEQGPYGYTF
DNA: TGTGCCAGCAGCCAAGAACAGGGACCCTATGGCTACACCTTC

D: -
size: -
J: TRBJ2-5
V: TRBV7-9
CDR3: CASSWTETETQYF
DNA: TGTGCCAGCAGCTGGACAGAGACGGAGACCCAGTACTTC

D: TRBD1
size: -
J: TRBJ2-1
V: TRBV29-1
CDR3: CSAQQGSSYNEQFF
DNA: TGCAGCGCCCAACAGGGGTCCTCCTACAATGAGCAGTTCTTC

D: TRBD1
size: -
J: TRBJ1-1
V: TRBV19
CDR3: CASRDRGQGTEAFF
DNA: TGTGCCAGTAGGGACAGGGGGCAAGGTACTGAAGCTTTCTTT

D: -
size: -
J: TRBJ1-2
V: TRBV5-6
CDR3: CASSLVADVDYGYTF
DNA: TGTGCCAGCAGCTTGGTCGCGGATGTGGACTATGGCTACACCTTC